A selection of T cell receptor beta chains follows, all from one sample in a study of blood T cells in healthy people across ages. One entry per CDR3 protein results from TCRdb running MiXCR on the 5' RACE reads. The table includes 1,800,000 or so distinct CDR3 sequences, approximately 39% detected once. Sequenced material: blood. Receptors were obtained from a human donor in good health. The CDR3 runs from the conserved cysteine through the conserved F or W. Each record gives: D gene, J gene, V gene, clone size, CDR3 protein, CDR3 DNA. The D gene is left open where the match is weak. Not every row has a clone size; where given, it reads once, few, many or a size class.

>TRBD2|TRBJ2-1|TRBV6-2/TRBV6-3|.
CASSYSIRGGSYNEQFF
TGTGCCAGCAGTTACTCAATCCGCGGGGGCTCCTACAATGAGCAGTTCTTC
>.|TRBJ1-1|TRBV12-3/TRBV12-4|once
CTSCGVGTEAFF
TGTACCAGCTGCGGGGTAGGCACTGAAGCTTTCTTT
>TRBD1|TRBJ2-2|TRBV7-3|.
CASSSLQGAKGTGELFF
TGTGCCAGCAGCTCCCTACAGGGGGCGAAGGGCACCGGGGAGCTGTTTTTT
>.|TRBJ1-2|TRBV24-1|.
CATAGPGQIYTF
TGTGCCACCGCTGGACCCGGACAGATTTACACCTTC
>.|TRBJ1-1|TRBV9|.
CASSVAPEGNTEAFF
TGTGCCAGCAGCGTAGCCCCCGAGGGGAACACTGAAGCTTTCTTT
>.|TRBJ2-7|TRBV7-9|.
CASSFPAQGRGTYEQYF
TGTGCCAGCAGCTTCCCGGCGCAGGGGAGGGGAACCTACGAGCAGTACTTC
>.|TRBJ1-1|TRBV7-3|.
CASSPPGGLNTEAFF
TGTGCCAGCAGCCCCCCGGGCGGGCTAAACACTGAAGCTTTCTTT
>.|TRBJ2-1|TRBV29-1|.
CSVVGRAATYNEQFF
TGCAGCGTTGTAGGCAGGGCCGCTACCTACAATGAGCAGTTCTTC
>.|TRBJ1-2|TRBV5-6|.
CASSLMAGPVFSDTF
TGTGCCAGCAGCTTGATGGCGGGCCCTGTTTTTTCGGACACCTTC
>.|TRBJ2-4|TRBV29-1|few
CSVEAPSYGQYF
TGCAGCGTTGAAGCGCCTTCCTACGGGCAGTACTTC
>.|TRBJ1-2|TRBV30|.
CAWSVGAGGYTF
TGTGCCTGGAGTGTAGGAGCGGGAGGCTACACCTTC
>.|TRBJ2-2|TRBV6-5|.
CASRPDYTGELFF
TGTGCCAGCAGACCCGACTACACCGGGGAGCTGTTTTTT
>TRBD1|TRBJ2-3|TRBV20-1|.
CSASSKGATDTQYF
TGCAGTGCTTCTTCCAAGGGGGCCACAGATACGCAGTATTTT
>TRBD2|TRBJ2-7|TRBV28|.
CASSLTSGGPSYEQYF
TGTGCCAGCAGCCTGACTAGCGGGGGCCCCTCCTACGAGCAGTACTTC
>.|TRBJ1-1|TRBV2|.
CAGNREVNTEAFF
TGTGCCGGAAACAGGGAGGTAAACACTGAAGCTTTCTTT
>TRBD1|TRBJ2-1|TRBV7-3|few
CASSLSSGTGAYNEQFF
TGTGCCAGCAGCCTATCGTCCGGGACAGGGGCCTACAATGAGCAGTTCTTC
>TRBD2|TRBJ2-7|TRBV4-2|once
CASSQTSGGCYEQYF
TGTGCCAGCAGCCAGACTAGCGGGGGTTGCTACGAGCAGTACTTC
>TRBD1|TRBJ2-5|TRBV10-3|.
CAISRQGHQETQYF
TGTGCCATCAGCCGACAGGGCCACCAAGAGACCCAGTACTTC
>.|TRBJ1-6|TRBV5-1|few
CASSPGGRDSPLHF
TGCGCCAGCAGCCCGGGGGGACGGGATTCACCCCTCCACTTT
>.|TRBJ2-2|TRBV5-1|.
CASSLAGDSTGELFF
TGCGCCAGCAGCTTGGCGGGGGACTCCACCGGGGAGCTGTTTTTT
>.|TRBJ1-4|TRBV10-3|once
CAISHTRGPWEKLFF
TGTGCCATCAGTCATACACGGGGACCATGGGAAAAACTGTTTTTT
>.|TRBJ2-1|TRBV6-5|few
CASRPPGGPALEQFF
TGTGCCAGCAGACCCCCCGGGGGACCCGCCTTGGAGCAGTTCTTC
>.|TRBJ2-3|TRBV18|.
CASSLQSTDKDTQYF
TGTGCCAGCTCACTACAGTCTACGGATAAGGATACGCAGTATTTT
>.|TRBJ2-1|TRBV6-5|.
CASRPMWGAGEQFF
TGTGCCAGCAGACCGATGTGGGGGGCTGGTGAGCAGTTCTTC
>.|TRBJ2-5|TRBV4-1|few
CASSISRVETQYF
TGCGCCAGCAGCATTTCCAGGGTGGAGACCCAGTACTTC
>TRBD2|TRBJ2-1|TRBV2|few
CASSPIAGGLNNEQFF
TGTGCCAGCAGTCCTATAGCGGGGGGCCTTAACAATGAGCAGTTCTTC
>TRBD2|TRBJ2-1|TRBV7-9|.
CASSLSAGGPKGEQFF
TGTGCCAGCAGCTTATCAGCGGGGGGGCCCAAGGGTGAGCAGTTCTTC
>.|TRBJ1-5|TRBV10-3|.
CAIREPGNQPQHF
TGTGCCATCAGAGAACCAGGGAATCAGCCCCAGCATTTT
>.|TRBJ2-5|TRBV12-3/TRBV12-4|few
CANSPRGGDETQYF
TGTGCCAACAGTCCTAGAGGCGGAGACGAGACCCAGTACTTC
>.|TRBJ2-5|TRBV7-2|few
CASSLQGKQETQYF
TGTGCCAGCAGCTTGCAGGGTAAACAAGAGACCCAGTACTTC
>.|TRBJ1-2|TRBV19|few
CATFRVDYGYTF
TGTGCCACCTTCAGAGTGGACTATGGCTACACCTTC
>.|TRBJ2-5|TRBV5-1|many
CASSLAQETQYF
TGTGCCAGCAGCTTAGCCCAAGAGACCCAGTACTTC
>.|TRBJ1-2|TRBV12-3/TRBV12-4|.
CASSPRGRANYGYTF
TGTGCCAGCAGTCCCCGTGGGCGGGCTAACTATGGCTACACCTTC
>.|TRBJ2-5|TRBV9|few
CASSVSGYLGETQYF
TGTGCCAGCAGCGTGTCGGGCTACCTAGGAGAGACCCAGTACTTC
>.|TRBJ1-1|TRBV4-1|few
CASSQGWGQTEAFF
TGCGCCAGCAGCCAAGGGTGGGGGCAAACTGAAGCTTTCTTT
>.|TRBJ2-5|TRBV14|.
CASSQATPRLTTQYF
TGTGCCAGCAGCCAGGCAACCCCCCGGCTTACTACCCAGTACTTC
>.|TRBJ2-1|TRBV4-1|few
CASSQTAQNSYNEQFF
TGCGCCAGCAGCCAGACGGCCCAAAACTCCTACAATGAGCAGTTCTTC
>.|TRBJ2-2|TRBV6-1|.
CASSGFGPGTGELFF
TGTGCCAGCAGTGGTTTTGGACCGGGCACCGGGGAGCTGTTTTTT
>.|TRBJ2-7|TRBV6-8|.
CASSSREAGLLLSSYEQYF
TGTGCCAGCAGCTCCCGTGAGGCAGGACTCCTCTTAAGCTCCTACGAGCAGTACTTC
>.|TRBJ2-7|TRBV20-1|.
CSAFSQGGTYEQYF
TGCAGTGCTTTCTCCCAGGGGGGAACCTACGAGCAGTACTTC
>.|TRBJ2-5|TRBV6-1|many
CASSEVVQETQYF
TGTGCCAGCAGTGAAGTGGTTCAAGAGACCCAGTACTTC
>TRBD1|TRBJ2-7|TRBV5-1|.
CASSLAWTGPGEQYF
TGCGCCAGCAGCTTGGCCTGGACAGGGCCAGGGGAGCAGTACTTC
>.|TRBJ1-2|TRBV5-1|few
CASSLFGSTNYGYTF
TGCGCCAGCAGCTTGTTTGGTTCAACTAACTATGGCTACACCTTC
>TRBD2|TRBJ2-7|TRBV3-1|.
CASSPSAGDEQYF
TGTGCCAGCAGCCCCAGTGCGGGAGACGAGCAGTACTTC
>.|TRBJ1-6|TRBV20-1|.
CSARDREGKYNSPLHF
TGCAGTGCTAGAGATAGGGAGGGTAAATATAATTCACCCCTCCACTTT
>TRBD2|TRBJ2-1|TRBV7-3|.
CASSEWAGGEQFF
TGTGCCAGCAGCGAATGGGCGGGGGGTGAGCAGTTCTTC
>.|TRBJ2-7|TRBV27|once
CASIDIGRPYEQYF
TGTGCCAGCATCGACATCGGGAGACCCTACGAGCAGTACTTC
>.|TRBJ2-3|TRBV5-1|once
CASSSQGWSTDTQYF
TGCGCCAGCAGCTCTCAGGGATGGTCGACAGATACGCAGTATTTT
>.|TRBJ1-4|TRBV20-1|.
CSAFESGYEKLFF
TGCAGTGCGTTCGAGTCAGGGTATGAAAAACTGTTTTTT
>.|TRBJ1-6|TRBV7-8|.
CASSHRTDNSPLHF
TGTGCCAGCAGCCATAGGACAGATAATTCACCCCTCCACTTT
>TRBD2|TRBJ2-2|TRBV6-4|many
CASSERGGNTGELFF
TGTGCCAGCAGTGAGCGGGGGGGAAACACCGGGGAGCTGTTTTTT
>.|TRBJ2-3|TRBV25-1|.
CASRMWSGRGGDTQYF
TGTGCCAGTCGTATGTGGTCGGGCAGGGGGGGGGATACGCAGTATTTT
>TRBD1|TRBJ2-1|TRBV7-3|.
CASSILGTDEQFF
TGTGCCAGCAGCATATTGGGGACAGATGAGCAGTTCTTC
>TRBD1|TRBJ1-2|TRBV6-1|few
CASIKQGADYGYTF
TGTGCCAGCATTAAACAGGGGGCCGACTATGGCTACACCTTC